These 28 T cell receptor beta chains were sequenced from one sample in a study of blood T cell repertoires in COVID-19. Here immunoSEQ multiplex PCR was the method, and the copy in TCRdb shows in-frame clones only, minus some. In the table there are around 190,000 clones, more than 85% of which are singletons. Sample: PBMCs or T cells enriched from blood (not recorded which). All receptors come from a woman aged 40 to 50 in a cohort exposed to, infected with or recovered from COVID-19 (not recorded which).

In nucleotides, the CDR3 is TGTGCCAGCAGTCCGGACAGGGGGCTTGTCGATGAGCAGTTCTTC. Translated, it gives CASSPDRGLVDEQFF. The V gene is TRBV27, the J gene TRBJ2-1, with 11 bases matching TRBD1. CDR3 length equals 15 residues. Germline V gene data show CDR1 as MNHEY and CDR2 as SMNVEV (reference sequence). Trimming removed 5 bases from V and 8 bases from J; junction bases left unmatched: 8.

The CDR3 spells CASRLQGAYGYTF. CDR3 coding DNA: TGTGCCAGTAGGTTACAGGGGGCTTATGGCTACACCTTC. The chain is built from TRBV19 and TRBJ1-2; 9 bases match TRBD1. This CDR3 is 13 amino acids long. Germline CDR1 and CDR2: LNHDA and SQIVND (reference sequence). The ends lost 6 bases at V and 5 bases at J; junction bases unmatched: 4.

CDR3 DNA: TGTGCCAGCAGCTTAGAATACAGGTCTATCTATGGCTACACCTTC. Protein product: CASSLEYRSIYGYTF. The gene calls are TRBV7-9 and TRBJ1-2; D perhaps matches TRBD1 (5 bases). The germline V and J ends were trimmed by 1 base and 4 bases, with 13 bases remaining between them. In germline, CDR1 is SEHNR, CDR2 FQNEAQ (reference sequence). The CDR3 is made up of 15 amino acids.

This clone is a singleton in its sample. The chain combines TRBV6-5 with TRBJ2-7; 8 bases are shared with TRBD2. Germline CDR1 is MNHEY and CDR2 is SVGAGI. The CDR3 is made up of 12 amino acids. CDR3 sequence reads: CISAGGGYEQYF. The CDR3 DNA reads as TGTATATCGGCCGGGGGGGGCTACGAGCAGTACTTC.

The V call is TRBV4-1, the J call TRBJ1-5, with 7 nucleotides matching TRBD1. The V gene end was trimmed by 4 bases and the J gene end by 5 bases; junction bases not matched to a gene: 8. Germline V gene sequence: CDR1 MGHRA, CDR2 YSYEKL. This CDR3 is 15 amino acids long. CDR3 sequence: CASSPYRGWDQPQHF. CDR3 in DNA: TGCGCCAGCAGCCCCTACAGGGGCTGGGATCAGCCCCAGCATTTT.

The chain combines TRBV5-1 with TRBJ2-1, with D unresolved. CDR1 and CDR2 (germline): SGHRS, YFSETQ. CDR3 length: 18 amino acids. V was shortened by 1 base and J by 3 bases, with 20 bases between the two germline ends. This chain's CDR3 is CASSLQAGPLERYNEQFF. The CDR3 region has the DNA TGCGCCAGCAGCTTGCAGGCAGGCCCCCTTGAACGCTACAATGAGCAGTTCTTC.

CDR3 coding DNA: TGTGCCAGCAGCTTGGGCGTCCAGGAATGGGGCTACACCTTC. This encodes CASSLGVQEWGYTF. The chain recombines TRBV5-6 with TRBJ1-2, with unresolved D. The CDR3 spans 14 residues. Germline assignment: CDR1 SGHDT and CDR2 YYEEEE. The V end was cut by 0 bases, the J end by 8 bases, with 14 bases between.

The CDR3 nucleotides are TGTGCCAGCAGCCCCCGGGAACGGTCCTACGAGCAGTACTTC. Its translation: CASSPRERSYEQYF. The V and J genes are TRBV3-1 (or the pseudogene TRBV3-2) and TRBJ2-7, with D perhaps matching TRBD2 (5 bases). The CDR3 length is 14 residues. Trimming shortened V by 4 bases and J by 1 base, and 11 bases separated the two germline ends. Per germline, CDR1 LGHDT and CDR2 YNNKEL (reference sequence).

The V gene is TRBV18, the J gene TRBJ1-1, with D possibly being TRBD1 (6 bases). V lost 5 bases and J lost 0, with 19 bases in between. In germline, CDR1 is KGHSH, CDR2 LQKENI. The CDR3 consists of 17 residues. Here the CDR3 reads CASSSQTYRTVNTEAFF. The CDR3 region has the DNA TGTGCCAGCTCATCACAAACTTATAGGACAGTGAACACTGAAGCTTTCTTT.

The sample holds one count of this clone. This rearrangement joins TRBV4-1 to TRBJ1-2; 7 bases are shared with TRBD1. This CDR3 has 15 amino acids. The junction had 8 bases not matched to a gene; V was cut back by 7 bases and J by 0 bases. CDR1 is MGHRA and CDR2 is YSYEKL in the germline V gene. CDR3 nucleotides: TGCGCCAGCACCTTACAGGGGACTGCTAACTATGGCTACACCTTC. Translating it yields CASTLQGTANYGYTF.

The chain joins TRBV9 to TRBJ2-3, with D possibly being TRBD2 (6 bases). The CDR3 totals 16 residues. Trimming stripped 0 bases from V and 3 bases from J, with 14 bases between. Germline CDR1 SGDLS, CDR2 YYNGEE. The CDR3 loop reads CASSVGTGVHTDTQYF. In nucleotides, the CDR3 is TGTGCCAGCAGCGTAGGTACGGGAGTTCATACAGATACGCAGTATTTT.

V usage is TRBV19 and J usage is TRBJ1-2; 10 bases agree with TRBD1. The CDR3 sequence is 16 residues long. The junction had 11 bases not matched to a gene; V was cut back by 5 bases and J by 5 bases. Germline V CDR1 and CDR2: LNHDA, SQIVND (reference sequence). CDR3: CASSLPGGQGVYGYTF. DNA for the CDR3: TGTGCCAGTAGTCTCCCCGGCGGACAGGGGGTTTATGGCTACACCTTC.

The chain uses TRBV6-5 and TRBJ2-7; 7 nucleotides match TRBD1. V gave up 6 bases and J gave up 2 bases; unmatched junction bases: 7. Germline assignment: CDR1 MNHEY and CDR2 SVGAGI. The CDR3 totals 14 residues. CDR3 protein: CASSHRGPTYEQYF. The CDR3 bases are TGTGCCAGCAGCCACAGGGGACCAACCTACGAGCAGTACTTC.

The sample holds one count of this clone. V and J are TRBV7-9 and TRBJ1-4; D is possibly TRBD1 (5 bases). The germline gives CDR1 SEHNR, CDR2 FQNEAQ (reference sequence). There are 16 residues in the CDR3. V lost 1 base to trimming and J lost 4 bases, with 13 bases between them. CDR3 loop: CASSLGRQSFNEKLFF. Here the CDR3 DNA reads TGTGCCAGCAGCTTAGGGAGACAGTCGTTTAATGAAAAACTGTTTTTT.

The V gene is TRBV11-3, the J gene TRBJ2-1; D might be TRBD2 (6 bases). Trimming shortened V by 3 bases and J by 1 base, and 10 bases separated the two germline ends. Germline values: CDR1 SGHNT, CDR2 YENEEA. CDR3 length equals 15 residues. CDR3 amino acids: CASSFSGVSYNEQFF. The CDR3 DNA reads as TGTGCCAGCAGCTTCTCGGGAGTGTCCTACAATGAGCAGTTCTTC.

The rearrangement joins TRBV7-9 to TRBJ1-4; 9 positions agree with TRBD1. Germline loops: CDR1 SEHNR, CDR2 FQNEAQ (reference sequence). V shed 1 base, J shed 3 bases, and the junction held 0 bases outside the gene matches. The CDR3 is 15 amino acids. The CDR3 DNA reads TGTGCCAGCAGCTTAGGGACAGGGGCTAATGAAAAACTGTTTTTT. It specifies CASSLGTGANEKLFF. The full variable domain, with the rest looked up from reference TRBV7-9 and TRBJ1-4, is DTGVSQNPRHKITKRGQNVTFRCDPISEHNRLYWYRQTLGQGPEFLTYFQNEAQLEKSRLLSDRFSAERPKGSFSTLEIQRTEQGDSAMYLCASSLGTGANEKLFFGSGTQLSVL.

This clone has a single count. The chain employs TRBV5-5 and TRBJ1-5; no clear D gene. V gave up 3 bases and J gave up 5 bases, with 18 bases separating them. Germline lookup yields CDR1 SGHKS and CDR2 YYEKEE (reference sequence). This CDR3 is built from 16 residues. Written as DNA, the CDR3 is TGTGCCAGCAGCTCCCTTGGTGGTTGGCAAGATCAGCCCCAGCATTTT. Encoded protein: CASSSLGGWQDQPQHF.

V gene TRBV20-1 combines with J gene TRBJ1-1, with 7 bases matching TRBD1. CDR1 DFQATT and CDR2 SNEGSKA come from the germline V gene (reference sequence). Trimming took 3 bases from V and 0 from J; bases not matched to a gene: 4. CDR3 length: 14 amino acids. The CDR3 nucleotides are TGCAGTGCTAGTAGGGGGCCCCTGAACACTGAAGCTTTCTTT. Its protein is CSASRGPLNTEAFF.

The chain combines TRBV5-4 with TRBJ1-5; D is uncertain. The CDR3 runs to 15 residues. Trimming stripped 5 bases from V and 0 bases from J, with 12 bases between. Germline-derived CDR1 and CDR2 are SGHNT and YYREEE (reference sequence). The CDR3 DNA reads as TGTGCCAGCAGAGGTTCGAGGTCTAGCAATCAGCCCCAGCATTTT. It translates to CASRGSRSSNQPQHF.

The table lists this clone with a count of one. The chain has TRBV6-2 or TRBV6-3 and TRBJ2-3; maybe TRBD1 (7 bases). Germline lookup yields CDR1 MNHEY and CDR2 SVGEGT. The CDR3 totals 15 residues. Trimming removed 4 bases at V and 3 bases at J, with 14 bases between. In DNA, the CDR3 is TGTGCCAGCAGTTTCCTACAGGGGAGGACAGATACGCAGTATTTT. Residues: CASSFLQGRTDTQYF.

The gene calls are TRBV5-5 and TRBJ2-7, with 8 bases that match TRBD2. J was trimmed by 0 bases and V by 3 bases; bases with no gene match: 8. The CDR3 consists of 16 residues. Germline V gene sequence: CDR1 SGHKS, CDR2 YYEKEE (reference sequence). CDR3 nucleotide sequence: TGTGCCAGCAGCTCCCTTAGCGGGGCCGACTCCTACGAGCAGTACTTC. This sequence encodes CASSSLSGADSYEQYF.

The gene calls are TRBV4-1 and TRBJ2-7, with a tentative D call TRBD1 (5 bases). Germline V gene lookup returns CDR1 MGHRA and CDR2 YSYEKL. V shed 1 base and J shed 2 bases, with 9 bases lying between them. CDR3 size: 14 residues. For the CDR3, the DNA is TGCGCCAGCAGCCAAGGGGCAGGGACCTACGAGCAGTACTTC. It translates to CASSQGAGTYEQYF.

This sequence joins TRBV9 and TRBJ2-7; no firm D call. CDR1 is SGDLS, CDR2 YYNGEE, per germline. V was trimmed by 0 bases and J by 6 bases, leaving 13 bases between them. The length of the CDR3 is 14 residues. CDR3 amino acids: CASSVAPDFGEQYF. Here the CDR3 DNA reads TGTGCCAGCAGCGTAGCGCCCGACTTCGGCGAGCAGTACTTC.

The count of this clone is one. The chain uses TRBV2 and TRBJ2-7; D ambiguous. This CDR3 is built from 12 residues. The germline V gene encodes CDR1 SNHLY and CDR2 FYNNEI. Trimming shortened V by 5 bases and J by 4 bases, and 9 bases separated the two germline ends. The CDR3 DNA is TGTGCCAGCAGTTCAGCGTGGTACGAGCAGTACTTC. It codes for CASSSAWYEQYF.

This clone has a single count. CDR3 bases: TGCGCCAGCAGCCAAGAGCAGGGGTCTAATGAAAAACTGTTTTTT. This sequence encodes CASSQEQGSNEKLFF. This chain uses TRBV4-1 with TRBJ1-4, with D possibly matching TRBD1 (6 bases). The CDR3 covers 15 residues. V lost 0 bases and J lost 3, with 8 bases in between. The germline gives CDR1 MGHRA, CDR2 YSYEKL.

This chain links TRBV27 with TRBJ2-1, with D unclear. CDR1 and CDR2 (germline): MNHEY, SMNVEV (reference sequence). The CDR3 extends over 12 amino acids. Deletions cut 4 bases from V and 9 bases from J, with 10 bases between. The CDR3 is CASSSPLSEQFF. The CDR3 nucleotides are TGTGCCAGCAGTTCACCTCTGAGTGAGCAGTTCTTC.

This chain joins TRBV11-3 and TRBJ1-3; unclear D gene. The germline gives CDR1 SGHNT, CDR2 YENEEA. The CDR3 has 14 amino acids. V was cut by 5 bases and J by 4 bases, with 12 bases left in between. CDR3 in DNA: TGTGCCAGCAGCCCCGTGGCAGGAGGAAACACCATATATTTT. Translation gives CASSPVAGGNTIYF.

V usage is TRBV27 and J usage is TRBJ2-7, with 7 positions matching TRBD1. CDR1 MNHEY and CDR2 SMNVEV come from the germline V gene (reference sequence). The CDR3 runs 12 residues. V was pared by 8 bases and J by 8 bases, with 9 bases of the junction left unmatched. CDR3 DNA sequence: TGTGCCAGCCCCAGACAGGGTGCACAGCAGTACTTC. Translated: CASPRQGAQQYF.